The 8 T cell receptor beta chains given below trace back to one sample, sequenced in a study of T-cell reconstitution after alpha-beta-depleted transplantation in children. As it was prepared, the TCRbeta library received unique molecular identifiers. From the PCR reads, TCRdb called clonotypes with MiXCR, one entry per CDR3 protein. The sample shows approximately 520,000 distinct CDR3 sequences, over 10% of them seen only once. The sequenced sample was PBMCs, mostly from graft donor cells, obtained 180 days after TCRalphabeta/CD19-depleted stem cell transplant. Source of these receptors: a female patient aged 2 to 10 who had a stem cell transplant for aplastic anemia, so the T cells may come from the graft donor.

This rearrangement joins TRBV12-3 or TRBV12-4 to TRBJ2-3, with TRBD2 identical over 14 bases. Trimming took 4 bases from V and 4 from J; bases not matched to a gene: 4. This CDR3 contains 16 residues. The chain's CDR3 is CASSSTGLAGADTQYF. The CDR3 region has the DNA TGTGCCAGCAGTTCCACGGGACTAGCGGGAGCAGATACGCAGTATTTT.

This clonotype showed up just a few times. CDR3 DNA sequence: TGCAGCGTTGGAGGGGACAGGGGCTCAACCTCCGTGGAGACCCAGTACTTC. It yields the protein CSVGGDRGSTSVETQYF. The chain couples TRBV29-1 to TRBJ2-5; the match to TRBD1 covers 10 bases. The CDR3 contains 17 residues. Looked up from germline, CDR1 is SQVTM and CDR2 is ANQGSEA. V gave up 4 bases and J gave up 5 bases; unmatched junction bases: 16.

This chain uses TRBV29-1 with TRBJ2-1, with 8 bases lining up with TRBD2. V lost 6 bases, J lost 8 bases, and 12 bases stayed unmatched. CDR3 length: 14 amino acids. CDR1 is SQVTM, CDR2 ANQGSEA, per germline. In DNA form, the CDR3 reads TGCAGCGTGGGAGGGACTAGGGGAGGGTATGAGCAGTTCTTC. This encodes CSVGGTRGGYEQFF.

V gene TRBV20-1 combines with J gene TRBJ2-5; perhaps TRBD2 as D (6 bases). Trimming shortened V by 2 bases and J by 5 bases, and 18 bases separated the two germline ends. Germline assignment: CDR1 DFQATT and CDR2 SNEGSKA (reference sequence). This CDR3 spans 15 amino acids. Here the CDR3 reads CSARPFSGTQETQYF. The DNA for the CDR3 is TGCAGTGCTAGACCCTTTAGCGGAACCCAGGAGACCCAGTACTTC.

This clonotype was counted only a few times. CDR3 nucleotide sequence: TGTGCCACCAGCAGGTCGGGCTATGCTGGAAACACCATATATTTT. It specifies CATSRSGYAGNTIYF. J is TRBJ1-3 and V is TRBV15; unclear D gene. Trimming left V 3 bases short and J 2 bases short, with 11 bases between. The CDR3 loop spans 15 amino acids. Germline CDR1 reads LNHNV; CDR2 reads YYDKDF (reference sequence).

This clonotype was seen a few times. CDR3 residues: CASSLAGRYYGYTF. The CDR3 DNA sequence: TGTGCCAGCAGTTTGGCTGGCAGGTACTATGGCTACACCTTC. The chain has TRBV12-3 or TRBV12-4 and TRBJ1-2; D is ambiguous. This CDR3 spans 14 amino acids. V lost 3 bases and J 3 bases, leaving 11 bases between the germline ends.

This sequence joins TRBV28 and TRBJ1-1; 8 bases are shared with TRBD1. This CDR3 is built from 14 residues. The germline gives CDR1 MDHEN, CDR2 SYDVKM. The ends lost 5 bases at V and 11 bases at J; junction bases unmatched: 13. In nucleotides, the CDR3 is TGTGCCAGCAGTCCCCAGGGGACAGGACGGAGGGCTTTCTTT. Its translation is CASSPQGTGRRAFF.

J is TRBJ2-5 and V is TRBV21-1; no check of the table's D call, TRBD2, against the DNA was made. TRBV21-1 is labeled a pseudogene. This CDR3 spans 18 amino acids. The CDR3 is CASSKEVGKTGPQETQYF. DNA of the CDR3: TGTGCCAGCAGCAAAGAGGTGGGAAAGACCGGGCCTCAAGAGACCCAGTACTTC.